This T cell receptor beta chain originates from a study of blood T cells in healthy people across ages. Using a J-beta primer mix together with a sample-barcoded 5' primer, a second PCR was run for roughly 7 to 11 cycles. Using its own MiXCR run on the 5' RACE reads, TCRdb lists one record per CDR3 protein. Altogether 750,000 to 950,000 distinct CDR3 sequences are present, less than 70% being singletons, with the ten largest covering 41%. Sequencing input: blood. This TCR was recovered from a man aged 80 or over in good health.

The CDR3 here is CSAIQGMGTYEQYF. The CDR3 region has the DNA TGCAGTGCTATACAGGGGATGGGGACCTACGAGCAGTACTTC. The genes are TRBV20-1 and TRBJ2-7, with 7 bases identical to TRBD1. The CDR3 loop spans 14 amino acids. The germline CDR1 and CDR2 sequences are DFQATT and SNEGSKA (reference sequence). V gave up 4 bases and J gave up 2 bases; unmatched junction bases: 8.